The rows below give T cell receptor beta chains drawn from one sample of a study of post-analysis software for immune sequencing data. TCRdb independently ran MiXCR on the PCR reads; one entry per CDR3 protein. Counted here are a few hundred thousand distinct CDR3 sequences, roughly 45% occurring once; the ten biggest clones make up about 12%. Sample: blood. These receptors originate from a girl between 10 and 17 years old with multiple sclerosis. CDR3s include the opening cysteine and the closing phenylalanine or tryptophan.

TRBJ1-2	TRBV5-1	CASSLYAGQTNYGYTF
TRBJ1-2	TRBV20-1	CSAPRVSLLYGYTF
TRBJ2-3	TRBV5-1	CASSLVQGRNNEQYF
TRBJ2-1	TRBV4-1	CASSIGSGTSGRRSYNEQFF
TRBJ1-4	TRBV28	CASSPANGFATNEKLFF
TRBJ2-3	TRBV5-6	CASSLAWEVGEITDTQYF
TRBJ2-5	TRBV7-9	CASSFEDGQETQYF
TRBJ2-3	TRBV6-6	CASTHRRDSTDTQYF
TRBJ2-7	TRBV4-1	CASNQDTGHPHEQYF
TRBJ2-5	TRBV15	CATSRDSGIETQYF
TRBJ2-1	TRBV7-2	CASSLEAASYNEQFF
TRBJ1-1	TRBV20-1	CSAPNRGMNTEAFF
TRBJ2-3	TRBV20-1	CSARDRSSGSSTDTQYF
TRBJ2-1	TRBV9	CASSSTPDSNKQFF
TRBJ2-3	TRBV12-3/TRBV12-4	CASSLRGTSTDTQYF
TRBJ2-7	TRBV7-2	CASRDRGWLGEQYF
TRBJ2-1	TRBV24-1	CATSDPGLGGNEQFF
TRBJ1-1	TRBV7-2	CASSLGFSAGKGVMNTEAFF
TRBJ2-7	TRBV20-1	CSAQDRRASSYEQYF
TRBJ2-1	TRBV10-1	CASSRTSGTSYNEQFF
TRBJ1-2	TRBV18	CASSPEVYGHTF
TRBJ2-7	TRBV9	CTSSPRLGVSYEQYF
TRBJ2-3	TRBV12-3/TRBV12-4	CASTSRDSFMDTQYF
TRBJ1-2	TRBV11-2	CASSRGQGTAANYGCTF
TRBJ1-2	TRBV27	CASSPHTLGVYGYTF
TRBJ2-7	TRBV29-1	CSVEDPSGRTYEQYF
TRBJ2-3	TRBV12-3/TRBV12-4	CASSPPDRGSTDTQYF
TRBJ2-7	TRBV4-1	CASSQEGGGSYEQYF
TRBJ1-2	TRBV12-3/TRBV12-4	CASSPGGPYGYTF
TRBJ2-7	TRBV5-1	CASSLKPGSYEQYF
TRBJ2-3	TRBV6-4	CASRITSADTDTQYF
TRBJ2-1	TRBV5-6	CASRGVSVTFF
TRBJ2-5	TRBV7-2	CASSLDGQETQYF
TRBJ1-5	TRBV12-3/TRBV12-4	CASRPGTGSQPQHF
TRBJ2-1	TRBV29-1	CSVDEPGLAGVGRQFF
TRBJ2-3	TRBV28	CASSYKRITDTQYF
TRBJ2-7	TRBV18	CASSIEPTAGDEQYF
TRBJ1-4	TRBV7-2	CASSLTGGAIEKLFF
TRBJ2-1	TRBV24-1	CATSDLWGSPADQYNEQFF
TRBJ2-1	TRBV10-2	CASSSTSTGEQFF
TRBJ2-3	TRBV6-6	CASSYSGMGTDTQYF
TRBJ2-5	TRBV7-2	CASSQGQIQETQYF
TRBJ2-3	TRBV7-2	CASSLVAKPSTDTQYF
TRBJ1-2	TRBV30	CAWSVRDYGYTF
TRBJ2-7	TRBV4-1	CASSQAGYAPREQYF
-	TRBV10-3	CAIRATGGGYEQYF
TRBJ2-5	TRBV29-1	CSGDVGAETQYF
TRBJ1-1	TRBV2	CASRTLSVGTEAFF
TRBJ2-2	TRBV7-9	CASSVRDSWPRNTGELFF
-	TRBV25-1	CASTTGTGLYEQYF
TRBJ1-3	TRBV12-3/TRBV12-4	CASSFGQVDFASGNTIYF
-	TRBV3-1	CASSPRTGPDEQYF
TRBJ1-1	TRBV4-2	CASSPSGTGSATEAFF
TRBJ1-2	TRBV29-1	CSVGWDRGEDGYTF
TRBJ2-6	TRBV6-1	CASSLNGYSGGANVLTF